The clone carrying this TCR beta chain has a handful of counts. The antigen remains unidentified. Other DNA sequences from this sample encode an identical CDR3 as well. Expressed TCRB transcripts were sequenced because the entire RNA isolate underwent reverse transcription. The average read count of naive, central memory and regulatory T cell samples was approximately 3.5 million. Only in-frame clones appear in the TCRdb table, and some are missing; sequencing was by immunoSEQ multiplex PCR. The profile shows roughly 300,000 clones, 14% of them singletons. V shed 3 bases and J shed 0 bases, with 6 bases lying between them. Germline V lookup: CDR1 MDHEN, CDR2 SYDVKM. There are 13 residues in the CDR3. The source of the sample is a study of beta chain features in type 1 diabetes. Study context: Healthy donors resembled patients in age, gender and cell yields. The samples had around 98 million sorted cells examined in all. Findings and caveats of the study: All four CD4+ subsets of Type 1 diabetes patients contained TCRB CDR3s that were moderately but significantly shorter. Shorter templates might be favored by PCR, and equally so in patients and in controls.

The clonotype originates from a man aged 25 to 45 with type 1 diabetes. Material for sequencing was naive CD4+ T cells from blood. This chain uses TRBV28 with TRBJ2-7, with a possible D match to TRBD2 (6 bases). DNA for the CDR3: TGTGCCAGCAGTTTGGGGGGCTCCTACGAGCAGTACTTC. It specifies CASSLGGSYEQYF.